Detailed here is one T cell receptor beta chain. The antigen is undetermined. This sample is part of a study of graft-versus-host responses after intestinal transplantation. TCRdb's copy holds only in-frame clones and misses some; the assay was immunoSEQ multiplex PCR. This sample has tens of thousands of clones, with 80% to 90% found just once. Study findings and constraints: Marrow from the recipient contained GvH clones, some of which had appeared first in ileum or blood. High graft-versus-host to host-versus-graft clonal ratios were seen in allografts of patients with graft-donor T cell macrochimerism. Peak circulating GvH clone levels tracked with early post-transplant HvG declines.

Germline V gene sequence: CDR1 MNHEY, CDR2 SVGAGI. This CDR3 contains 15 residues. With 5 bases clipped from V and 6 bases from J, the junction kept 9 bases outside the gene matches. This specimen was unstimulated CD8+ T cells sorted from spleen or lymph node cells, taken before intestinal transplant. The TCR comes from a human donor who received an intestinal transplant. The rearrangement uses TRBV6-5 and TRBJ2-1; 8 nucleotides align to TRBD1. The CDR3, as DNA: TGTGCCAGCAGTAGCCGGGACAGGATACCCAATGAGCAGTTCTTC. Translation gives CASSSRDRIPNEQFF.